Listed here are 20 T cell receptor beta chains from one sample, sequenced in a study of blood T cell repertoires in COVID-19. Method: immunoSEQ multiplex PCR; TCRdb's copy keeps in-frame clones and lacks some. Counted here are about 280,000 clones, approximately 89% occurring once; the ten biggest clones make up 1.9%. Sequenced input: PBMCs or T cells enriched from blood (not recorded which). The receptors stem from a woman in her sixties who had recovered from COVID-19.

The chain uses TRBV7-3 and TRBJ1-6, with TRBD1 matching over 7 bases. Germline values: CDR1 SGHTA, CDR2 FQGTGA. This CDR3 spans 14 amino acids. V was pared by 5 bases and J by 7 bases, with 5 bases of the junction left unmatched. As DNA, the CDR3 is TGTGCCAGCAGCCGGGGACAGCAAAATTCACCCCTCCACTTT. Residues: CASSRGQQNSPLHF.

This chain links TRBV2 with TRBJ2-7; a possible D gene is TRBD2 (6 bases). The CDR3 has 14 residues. Trimming pared 6 bases from V and 2 bases from J, leaving 14 bases between. Germline V gene data show CDR1 as SNHLY and CDR2 as FYNNEI. The CDR3 protein is CASRESGGAYEQYF. CDR3 coding DNA: TGTGCCAGCAGAGAAAGCGGAGGGGCCTACGAGCAGTACTTC.

The chain employs TRBV10-1 and TRBJ1-1; TRBD1 is a possible D gene (5 bases). Germline CDR1 is WNHNN and CDR2 is SYGVQD (reference sequence). This CDR3 spans 13 amino acids. V lost 5 bases and J 2 bases, leaving 9 bases between the germline ends. CDR3 residues: CASSSGQNTEAFF. The CDR3 DNA sequence: TGCGCCAGCAGTTCCGGACAAAACACTGAAGCTTTCTTT.

This chain joins TRBV27 and TRBJ1-1; no clear D. The germline V gene encodes CDR1 MNHEY and CDR2 SMNVEV (reference sequence). Trimming took 8 bases from V and 1 from J, leaving 14 bases between them. The CDR3 extends over 14 amino acids. The CDR3 is CASRDRYRNTEAFF. DNA of the CDR3: TGTGCCAGCCGGGATAGATATCGGAACACTGAAGCTTTCTTT.

The CDR3 DNA reads TGCGCCAGCACGTTTCATAGCGGATCCTACAATGAGCAGTTCTTC. This codes for CASTFHSGSYNEQFF. This chain links TRBV5-1 with TRBJ2-1; D possibly corresponds to TRBD2 (6 bases). The V gene's germline CDR1 is SGHRS and CDR2 YFSETQ. Trimming shortened V by 6 bases and J by 1 base, and 14 bases separated the two germline ends. This CDR3 contains 15 residues.

The V call is TRBV30, the J call TRBJ1-2; 9 nucleotides agree with TRBD1. Trimming cost V 2 bases and J 6 bases; bases outside gene matches: 10. Germline values: CDR1 GTSNPN, CDR2 SVGIG (reference sequence). The CDR3 sequence is 15 residues long. The DNA of the CDR3 is TGTGCCTGGAGTTTCAACCACAGGGGGCAGGATGGCTACACCTTC. Its protein is CAWSFNHRGQDGYTF.

This clone was seen a few times. The chain couples TRBV6-5 to TRBJ1-6, with D tentatively TRBD1 (6 bases). Trimming left V 8 bases short and J 2 bases short, with 13 bases between. CDR3 length: 15 amino acids. CDR1 and CDR2 from the germline V gene are MNHEY and SVGAGI. CDR3 residues: CASQTGGAYNSPLHF. The CDR3 DNA sequence: TGTGCCAGCCAAACTGGGGGCGCCTATAATTCACCCCTCCACTTT.

In this sample, this clone turned up once. The CDR3 DNA follows: TGTGCCAGCAGCCTAGTCGCCGGGACAGGGAAAGAGACCCAGTACTTC. Its translation is CASSLVAGTGKETQYF. This chain links TRBV7-8 with TRBJ2-5; TRBD1 aligns across 9 bases. V shed 5 bases, J shed 3 bases, and the junction held 10 bases outside the gene matches. Per germline, CDR1 SGHVS and CDR2 FQNEAQ. The CDR3 covers 16 residues.

This chain connects TRBV19 to TRBJ2-2; D call uncertain. The length of the CDR3 is 11 residues. Trimming pared 7 bases from V and 7 bases from J, leaving 7 bases between. CDR1 and CDR2 (germline): LNHDA, SQIVND (reference sequence). The CDR3 DNA reads TGTGCCAGTACTTTAAACGGGGAGCTGTTTTTT. Translation: CASTLNGELFF. The full variable domain, in which reference TRBV19 and TRBJ2-2 provide the parts outside the CDR3, is DGGITQSPKYLFRKEGQNVTLSCEQNLNHDAMYWYRQDPGQGLRLIYYSQIVNDFQKGDIAEGYSVSREKKESFPLTVTSAQKNPTAFYLCASTLNGELFFGEGSRLTVL.

The chain has TRBV28 and TRBJ1-2; the match to TRBD1 covers 8 bases. The CDR3 contains 14 residues. Trimming at V came to 6 bases and at J to 1 base, leaving 4 bases not matched to a gene. CDR1 and CDR2 (germline): MDHEN, SYDVKM. The CDR3 sequence: CASRRQGYNYGYTF. As DNA, the CDR3 is TGTGCCAGCAGGAGACAGGGGTATAACTATGGCTACACCTTC.

The chain is built from TRBV19 and TRBJ2-3, with 9 positions matching TRBD2. V shed 7 bases and J 6 bases; nucleotides not matched to a gene: 11. Germline V gene data show CDR1 as LNHDA and CDR2 as SQIVND (reference sequence). CDR3 size: 15 residues. CDR3 sequence: CASISGTSPWDTQYF. DNA of the CDR3: TGTGCCAGTATTTCCGGGACTAGCCCATGGGATACGCAGTATTTT.

J is TRBJ2-2 and V is TRBV5-4, with D possibly TRBD2 on 5 matching bases. Germline lookup yields CDR1 SGHNT and CDR2 YYREEE (reference sequence). V was pared by 5 bases and J by 5 bases, with 16 bases between. This CDR3 is 15 amino acids long. This CDR3 reads CASSPIASSTGELFF. The CDR3 DNA reads as TGTGCCAGCAGTCCGATAGCGTCCTCGACCGGGGAGCTGTTTTTT.

The chain recombines TRBV9 with TRBJ2-3; 9 bases line up with TRBD2. Unmatched junction bases numbered 13, after V lost 4 bases and J lost 7 bases. In germline, CDR1 is SGDLS, CDR2 YYNGEE. The CDR3 extends over 16 amino acids. The CDR3 sequence: CASSPSGAGSIYTQYF. The CDR3 DNA sequence: TGTGCCAGCAGCCCTAGCGGGGCGGGCAGCATATATACGCAGTATTTT.

The chain recombines TRBV29-1 with TRBJ2-2; a possible D gene is TRBD1 (5 bases). The V end lost 3 bases, the J end lost 7 bases, and 12 bases lay between the germline ends. Germline lookup yields CDR1 SQVTM and CDR2 ANQGSEA. The CDR3 covers 13 residues. The CDR3 sequence is CSVESGLNGELFF. The DNA of the CDR3 is TGCAGCGTTGAGTCAGGGTTGAACGGGGAGCTGTTTTTT.

This clone was seen once. V is TRBV3-1 (or the pseudogene TRBV3-2) and J is TRBJ2-5, with D maybe TRBD1 (7 bases). Germline assignment: CDR1 LGHDT and CDR2 YNNKEL (reference sequence). The V end lost 3 bases, the J end lost 6 bases, and 17 bases lay between the germline ends. The CDR3 runs 15 residues. This chain's CDR3 is CASSHMTEGAKTQYF. CDR3 bases: TGTGCCAGCAGCCACATGACGGAGGGGGCGAAGACCCAGTACTTC.

V gene TRBV10-3 combines with J gene TRBJ2-3; maybe TRBD2 (5 bases). V lost 5 bases, J lost 2 bases, and 11 bases lay in between. Per the germline V gene, CDR1 is ENHRY and CDR2 is SYGVKD. The CDR3 consists of 14 residues. The CDR3 loop reads CAISLDSTTDTQYF. CDR3 nucleotides: TGTGCCATCAGTTTGGACTCGACCACAGATACGCAGTATTTT.

As to this clone: Other DNA sequences of this sample code for an identical CDR3. V gene TRBV5-1 combines with J gene TRBJ1-1, with a possible D match to TRBD1 (6 bases). The CDR3 sequence is 14 residues long. Germline CDR1 reads SGHRS; CDR2 reads YFSETQ. V was pared by 4 bases and J by 1 base, with 11 bases between. The DNA for the CDR3 is TGCGCCAGCAGCCAACAGGGTGGGAACACTGAAGCTTTCTTT. Translating it yields CASSQQGGNTEAFF.

The chain links TRBV7-9 to TRBJ1-1, with unresolved D. Between the trimmed V and J ends, which lost 5 bases and 5 bases, there was a span of 24 bases. CDR1 is SEHNR and CDR2 is FQNEAQ in the germline V gene (reference sequence). This CDR3 comprises 17 residues. In DNA form, the CDR3 reads TGTGCCAGCAGCCCCCTGTATAGCGGTGTAGGGAAAACTGAAGCTTTCTTT. This sequence encodes CASSPLYSGVGKTEAFF.

The V gene is TRBV5-1, the J gene TRBJ2-3; 11 bases fit TRBD1. The germline V gene has CDR1 SGHRS and CDR2 YFSETQ. This CDR3 region has 15 residues. V dropped 6 bases and J dropped 6; count of bases not matched to a gene: 9. The CDR3 bases are TGCGCCAGCACCCTGGGACAGGGGGGTATCGATACGCAGTATTTT. This encodes CASTLGQGGIDTQYF.

This chain joins TRBV30 and TRBJ1-2; perhaps TRBD1 as D (5 bases). Between the trimmed V and J ends, which lost 3 bases and 3 bases, there was a span of 17 bases. The CDR3 is made up of 15 amino acids. The V gene's germline CDR1 is GTSNPN and CDR2 SVGIG (reference sequence). CDR3 sequence reads: CAWSPRGGVDYGYTF. The CDR3 coding sequence is TGTGCCTGGAGCCCGCGCGGAGGGGTCGACTATGGCTACACCTTC.